Listed below are T cell receptor beta chains from one sample, sequenced in a study of T cell changes during pregnancy in multiple sclerosis. Produced via immunoSEQ multiplex PCR; TCRdb's table is partial and in-frame only. The sample lists about 73,000 clones, around 94% occurring once. The source was peripheral blood, collected in the third trimester of pregnancy. These receptors were obtained from a female donor in good health, enrolled as a control in a pregnancy study. The CDR3 runs from the conserved cysteine through the conserved F or W. Each record gives: D gene, V gene, J gene, clone size, CDR3 protein, CDR3 DNA. The D gene is left open where the match is weak. For some rows the clone size is stated as once, few or many, or as a class when expanded; others skip it.

NA	TRBV9	TRBJ2-2	NA	CASSVDLTGELFF	TGTGCCAGCAGCGTAGATCTCACCGGGGAGCTGTTTTTT
NA	TRBV30	TRBJ1-6	NA	CAWRRGAIGSPLHF	TGTGCCTGGAGACGAGGCGCGATCGGCTCACCCCTCCACTTT
NA	TRBV9	TRBJ1-5	NA	CASSAGQGNQPQHF	TGTGCCAGCAGCGCAGGTCAGGGCAATCAGCCCCAGCATTTT
TRBD2	TRBV11-3	TRBJ2-7	NA	CASSQGLAGFYEQYF	TGTGCCAGCAGCCAGGGACTAGCGGGGTTCTACGAGCAGTACTTC
TRBD1	TRBV9	TRBJ2-3	few	CASSLRDRGESTDTQYF	TGTGCCAGCAGCCTCCGGGACAGGGGAGAGAGCACAGATACGCAGTATTTT
NA	TRBV5-1	TRBJ1-1	NA	CASSIRVDTEAFF	TGCGCCAGCAGCATCAGGGTGGACACTGAAGCTTTCTTT
NA	TRBV4-3	TRBJ2-3	NA	CASSQEGRDVGDTQYF	TGCGCCAGCAGCCAAGAGGGGCGAGATGTCGGAGATACGCAGTATTTT
TRBD2	TRBV29-1	TRBJ2-3	NA	CSVDGAASGIPFTDTQYF	TGCAGCGTTGACGGGGCGGCTAGCGGGATACCTTTCACAGATACGCAGTATTTT
NA	TRBV28	TRBJ1-2	NA	CASTRRGGYTF	TGTGCCAGCACCCGGAGGGGTGGCTACACCTTC
TRBD1	TRBV5-1	TRBJ2-5	NA	CASSLGDRADSETQYF	TGCGCCAGCAGCTTAGGAGACAGGGCGGACTCGGAGACCCAGTACTTC
NA	TRBV5-6	TRBJ2-3	NA	CASSLGERSTDTQYF	TGTGCCAGCAGCTTGGGGGAGCGGAGCACAGATACGCAGTATTTT
TRBD1	TRBV4-2	TRBJ2-7	NA	CASSQVKGQGNYEQYF	TGTGCCAGCAGCCAAGTAAAAGGACAGGGGAACTACGAGCAGTACTTC
TRBD2	TRBV5-1	TRBJ2-1	NA	CASSLAGLAGGPLFVEQFF	TGCGCCAGCAGCTTGGCCGGGCTAGCGGGGGGCCCCCTTTTTGTTGAGCAGTTCTTC
NA	TRBV6-6	TRBJ2-5	NA	CASSYPQETQYF	TGTGCCAGCAGTTACCCTCAAGAGACCCAGTACTTC
NA	TRBV28	TRBJ1-1	NA	CASSLPMTGLNTEAFF	TGTGCCAGCAGTTTACCCATGACAGGACTGAACACTGAAGCTTTCTTT
NA	TRBV7-2	TRBJ1-6	NA	CASSLGISPGMPLHF	TGTGCCAGCAGCCTCGGGATCTCGCCGGGGATGCCCCTCCACTTT
NA	TRBV10-3	TRBJ2-7	NA	CAISESGQGYEQYF	TGTGCCATCAGTGAGTCAGGCCAGGGCTACGAGCAGTACTTC
NA	TRBV5-5	TRBJ2-3	NA	CASILSGSTDTQYF	TGTGCCAGCATCCTGAGCGGGAGCACAGATACGCAGTATTTT
NA	TRBV2	TRBJ2-7	NA	CASSTTGLEQYF	TGTGCCAGCAGCACAACAGGGCTCGAGCAGTACTTC
NA	TRBV5-1	TRBJ1-4	NA	CASSARGAVNEKLFF	TGCGCCAGCAGCGCCCGGGGGGCGGTAAATGAAAAACTGTTTTTT
TRBD2	TRBV18	TRBJ2-1	NA	CASSPRLAGFHNEQFF	TGTGCCAGCTCACCAAGACTAGCGGGGTTCCACAATGAGCAGTTCTTC
TRBD2	TRBV2	TRBJ2-4	NA	CASTGLEGRNIQYF	TGTGCCTCCACGGGACTAGAGGGTCGTAACATTCAGTACTTC
NA	TRBV30	TRBJ2-2	NA	CAQRPQPTGELFF	TGTGCTCAGAGGCCACAACCCACCGGGGAGCTGTTTTTT
TRBD1	TRBV19	TRBJ2-7	NA	CASSTAQGAKGEQYF	TGTGCCAGTAGTACCGCACAGGGGGCAAAGGGGGAGCAGTACTTC
TRBD1	TRBV5-4	TRBJ2-7	once	CASSPGTGFSYEQYF	TGTGCCAGCAGCCCCGGGACAGGGTTCTCCTACGAGCAGTACTTC
NA	TRBV6-4	TRBJ1-2	once	CASSKNPGAYGYTF	TGTGCCAGCAGTAAGAACCCAGGGGCATATGGCTACACCTTC
TRBD2	TRBV15	TRBJ2-7	NA	CATSRNRLAGGIYEQYF	TGTGCCACCAGCAGAAATCGGCTAGCGGGGGGGATTTACGAGCAGTACTTC
TRBD2	TRBV11-1	TRBJ2-7	NA	CASSLAEGTSSYEQYF	TGTGCCAGCAGCTTAGCGGAGGGGACTAGCTCCTACGAGCAGTACTTC
NA	TRBV2	TRBJ1-2	NA	CASSELGLRTNYGYTF	TGTGCCAGCAGTGAACTGGGCCTTCGCACTAACTATGGCTACACCTTC
NA	TRBV6-5	TRBJ1-5	NA	CASSYSYSNQPQHF	TGTGCCAGCAGTTACTCCTATAGCAATCAGCCCCAGCATTTT
TRBD2	TRBV4-2	TRBJ2-1	NA	CASSQDRLAGYNEQFF	TGTGCCAGCAGCCAAGATCGACTAGCGGGCTACAATGAGCAGTTCTTC
TRBD2	TRBV7-3	TRBJ2-7	NA	CASSLGEASGKVERIHEQYF	TGTGCCAGCAGCTTAGGGGAGGCTAGCGGGAAAGTTGAGCGGATCCACGAGCAGTACTTC
NA	TRBV4-1	TRBJ2-6	NA	CASSQLSPSNSGANVLTF	TGCGCCAGCAGCCAACTAAGCCCCTCGAACTCTGGGGCCAACGTCCTGACTTTC
TRBD2	TRBV10-3	TRBJ2-1	NA	CAISESTSLNNEQFF	TGTGCCATCAGTGAGTCGACTAGCCTAAACAATGAGCAGTTCTTC
NA	TRBV4-1	TRBJ2-3	once	CASSRQSTDTQYF	TGCGCCAGCAGCCGACAAAGCACAGATACGCAGTATTTT
NA	TRBV5-1	TRBJ1-1	NA	CASSFTGNTEAFF	TGCGCCAGCAGCTTTACAGGGAACACTGAAGCTTTCTTT